This T cell receptor beta chain was found in a study of CD8+CD57+ T cells in acquired aplastic anemia. Overall study context: Across the sorted CD4+ and CD8+ cells, DNA amounts averaged about 3 ug.

Trimming removed 6 bases from V and 2 bases from J, with 14 bases in between. Germline-derived CDR1 and CDR2 are SNHLY and FYNNEI. CDR3 length: 15 amino acids. This clonotype was counted many times. CDR3 and TCR beta VDJ profiling relied on a genomic DNA template. TCRdb reprocessed the reads with MiXCR, giving one entry per CDR3 protein. The repertoire holds about 220,000 distinct CDR3 sequences, 34% seen once, with 1.1% in the top ten. The receptor comes from a human donor in good health, serving as a control. The chain combines TRBV2 with TRBJ2-1; D ambiguous. Material: sorted CD4+, CD8+, or CD8+CD57+ T cells (not recorded which) from PBMCs. The CDR3 loop reads CASRPMGYTYNEQFF. The DNA for the CDR3 is TGTGCCAGCAGACCTATGGGGTACACCTACAATGAGCAGTTCTTC.